This passage covers 21 T cell receptor beta chains from one sample sequenced in a study of blood T cell repertoires in COVID-19 (dated by TCRdb to 2019 to 2021). The library was generated by the immunoSEQ multiplex PCR assay. TCRdb carries this immuneACCESS record with in-frame sequences only. Its versions omit some clonotypes, under half of them owing to an unresolved V gene in the studies checked, with the rest unexplained. The sample table lists 120,000 or so clones, roughly four fifths of them with a count of one. The ten top clones hold 10% to 15% of the sample. What was sequenced was peripheral blood. These receptors all come from a man between 60 and 75 years old with acute or convalescent COVID-19.

The chain joins TRBV7-3 to TRBJ2-7, with D perhaps TRBD1 (5 bases). Trimming took 5 bases from V and 5 from J, leaving 7 bases between them. CDR3 size: 11 residues. In germline, CDR1 is SGHTA, CDR2 FQGTGA. The CDR3 DNA follows: TGTGCCAGCAGCACAGGCCACGAGCAGTACTTC. This translates into CASSTGHEQYF.

This clone was seen a few times. The rearrangement links TRBV30 to TRBJ1-3; 7 bases map to TRBD1. V gave up 5 bases and J gave up 0 bases; unmatched junction bases: 7. The CDR3 is 15 amino acids. The germline gives CDR1 GTSNPN, CDR2 SVGIG (reference sequence). As DNA, the CDR3 is TGTGCCTGGTCCCGGGACAGAAGCTCTGGAAACACCATATATTTT. Translation gives CAWSRDRSSGNTIYF. Looking up the rest from reference TRBV30 and TRBJ1-3 gives the full variable domain: SQTIHQWPATLVQPVGSPLSLECTVEGTSNPNLYWYRQAAGRGLQLLFYSVGIGQISSEVPQNLSASRPQDRQFILSSKKLLLSDSGFYLCAWSRDRSSGNTIYFGEGSWLTVV.

The J gene is TRBJ1-4, the V gene TRBV18; D remains ambiguous. Trimming took 5 bases from V and 8 from J, leaving 18 bases between them. CDR3 length: 15 amino acids. Looked up from germline, CDR1 is KGHSH and CDR2 is LQKENI. CDR3: CASSGGLLRREKLFF. CDR3 nucleotides: TGTGCCAGCTCAGGCGGACTCCTCAGGAGGGAAAAACTGTTTTTT.

This clone was seen a handful of times. V is TRBV7-9 and J is TRBJ2-7; 10 bases align to TRBD1. J gave up 5 bases and V 3 bases, and 10 bases lay outside the gene matches. The CDR3 spans 16 residues. Germline lookup yields CDR1 SEHNR and CDR2 FQNEAQ (reference sequence). CDR3 nucleotides: TGTGCCAGCAGCTTCGGATCCGGGACAGGGGAGGACGAGCAGTACTTC. Translated, it gives CASSFGSGTGEDEQYF.

The chain employs TRBV13 and TRBJ2-7, with TRBD1 matching 9 bases. Losses at the gene ends were 5 bases for V and 2 bases for J; bases not matched to a gene: 4. Germline CDR1 and CDR2: PRHDT and FYEKMQ (reference sequence). CDR3 size: 14 residues. The CDR3 loop reads CASSRDREAYEQYF. For the CDR3, the DNA is TGTGCCAGCAGCCGGGACAGGGAAGCCTACGAGCAGTACTTC.

The chain couples TRBV3-1 (or the pseudogene TRBV3-2) to TRBJ2-7, with D possibly being TRBD2 (6 bases). This CDR3 has 17 amino acids. Per the germline V gene, CDR1 is LGHDT and CDR2 is YNNKEL (reference sequence). Trimming took 2 bases from V and 3 from J, leaving 20 bases between them. The CDR3 coding sequence is TGTGCCAGCAGCCAAAACCGCGGAGTTGGGGGGAACTACGAGCAGTACTTC. It translates to CASSQNRGVGGNYEQYF.

The chain employs TRBV10-1 and TRBJ1-1; 8 bases match TRBD1. CDR1 WNHNN and CDR2 SYGVQD come from the germline V gene (reference sequence). With V trimmed by 9 bases and J by 0 bases, 3 bases remained unmatched. The CDR3 sequence is 13 residues long. The CDR3 loop reads CASRDRMNTEAFF. In DNA form, the CDR3 reads TGCGCCAGTCGGGACAGGATGAACACTGAAGCTTTCTTT.

The rearrangement links TRBV30 to TRBJ1-2, with TRBD1 matching 10 bases. CDR3 length equals 12 residues. CDR1 and CDR2 from the germline V gene are GTSNPN and SVGIG (reference sequence). Trimming at V came to 5 bases and at J to 8 bases, leaving 5 bases not matched to a gene. DNA for the CDR3: TGTGCCTGGGAGGGACAGGGGCGAGGCTACACCTTC. Protein: CAWEGQGRGYTF.

This chain connects TRBV12-3 or TRBV12-4 to TRBJ1-2, with TRBD1 matching 10 bases. Trimming took 6 bases from V and 6 from J; bases not matched to a gene: 1. CDR3 length: 12 amino acids. In nucleotides, the CDR3 is TGTGCCAGCAGGGACAGGGGGGATGGCTACACCTTC. This gives the protein CASRDRGDGYTF.

This clone was counted only a few times. The V gene is TRBV27, the J gene TRBJ1-2, with a possible D match to TRBD1 (6 bases). Germline assignment: CDR1 MNHEY and CDR2 SMNVEV (reference sequence). Trimming took 5 bases from V and 8 from J, leaving 33 bases between them. This CDR3 region has 19 residues. CDR3 loop: CASSPYRVEAGKHGSGYTF. CDR3 bases: TGTGCCAGCAGTCCTTACAGGGTAGAGGCCGGGAAGCATGGTAGCGGCTACACCTTC.

This clone has only one observation. This chain uses TRBV20-1 with TRBJ2-7; D perhaps matches TRBD2 (6 bases). Per germline, CDR1 DFQATT and CDR2 SNEGSKA (reference sequence). The length of the CDR3 is 15 residues. Trimming took off 3 bases at V and 0 bases at J, with 15 bases between the two ends. This CDR3 is CSASGLPGDSYEQYF. CDR3 sequence (DNA): TGCAGTGCTAGTGGTCTTCCGGGAGACTCCTACGAGCAGTACTTC.

The V gene is TRBV7-2, the J gene TRBJ1-2; 10 nucleotides align to TRBD1. This CDR3 has 15 residues. Germline V gene sequence: CDR1 SGHTA, CDR2 FQGNSA. Germline trimming cut 5 bases from V and 4 bases from J; bases unmatched to any gene: 7. The CDR3 DNA reads as TGTGCCAGCAGCATGGGACAGGGGACGGTCTATGGCTACACCTTC. Amino acid sequence: CASSMGQGTVYGYTF.

The CDR3 loop is CASSTSRVAGNTGELFF. The DNA of the CDR3 is TGTGCCAGCAGCACCTCTCGTGTGGCGGGAAACACCGGGGAGCTGTTTTTT. V is TRBV21-1 and J is TRBJ2-2; the D call in the table, TRBD2, was not verified against the DNA. TRBV21-1 is a known pseudogene. The CDR3 is 17 residues long.

The chain carries TRBV28 and TRBJ1-1, with TRBD1 matching over 8 bases. Germline V gene sequence: CDR1 MDHEN, CDR2 SYDVKM. The CDR3 covers 14 residues. J was trimmed by 0 bases and V by 11 bases; bases with no gene match: 8. CDR3 region: CALRGTGLNTEAFF. For the CDR3, the DNA is TGTGCCCTTAGGGGGACAGGATTGAACACTGAAGCTTTCTTT.

V is TRBV28 and J is TRBJ1-6, with D perhaps TRBD1 (5 bases). The germline gives CDR1 MDHEN, CDR2 SYDVKM. The V end was cut by 3 bases, the J end by 7 bases, with 16 bases between. The CDR3 extends over 16 amino acids. CDR3 bases: TGTGCCAGCAGTTTTTGGCTTGGGGGAGGGAATTCACCCCTCCACTTT. The encoded protein is CASSFWLGGGNSPLHF.

The chain has TRBV18 and TRBJ1-2, with 7 positions matching TRBD1. J was trimmed by 6 bases and V by 3 bases; bases with no gene match: 16. The germline gives CDR1 KGHSH, CDR2 LQKENI. CDR3 size: 17 residues. CDR3 region: CASSPAVLPTGADGYTF. For the CDR3, the DNA is TGTGCCAGCTCACCCGCAGTTTTACCTACAGGGGCCGATGGCTACACCTTC.

This rearrangement joins TRBV7-3 to TRBJ2-1; 9 bases map to TRBD2. V lost 5 bases to trimming and J lost 2 bases; unmatched junction nucleotides: 10. In germline, CDR1 is SGHTA, CDR2 FQGTGA. This CDR3 contains 17 residues. The CDR3 nucleotides read TGTGCCAGCAGCCCCCGGGGTGAGCGGGGGGCCTACAATGAGCAGTTCTTC. It translates to CASSPRGERGAYNEQFF.

This chain connects TRBV5-4 to TRBJ1-1, with 9 bases fitting TRBD1. V dropped 1 base and J dropped 4; count of bases not matched to a gene: 5. CDR3 size: 15 residues. Germline V gene lookup returns CDR1 SGHNT and CDR2 YYREEE (reference sequence). CDR3 amino acids: CASSLSQGAGTEAFF. The CDR3 DNA reads as TGTGCCAGCAGCTTGTCACAGGGGGCTGGCACTGAAGCTTTCTTT.

The rearrangement links TRBV12-3 or TRBV12-4 to TRBJ1-2; 7 nucleotides match TRBD1. This CDR3 comprises 12 residues. V trimming: 5 bases; J trimming: 8 bases; junction bases outside the gene matches: 5. DNA of the CDR3: TGTGCCAGCAGTGTGACAGGGAGGGGCTACACCTTC. Translation gives CASSVTGRGYTF.

The chain employs TRBV12-3 or TRBV12-4 and TRBJ2-7; 8 nucleotides line up with TRBD1. This CDR3 has 13 amino acids. The V gene end was trimmed by 5 bases and the J gene end by 8 bases; junction bases not matched to a gene: 8. This chain's CDR3 is CASSLGQGGKQYF. The CDR3 nucleotides read TGTGCCAGCAGTCTAGGACAGGGTGGTAAGCAGTACTTC.

V usage is TRBV16 and J usage is TRBJ2-7, with D possibly TRBD1 on 6 matching bases. Between the trimmed V and J ends, which lost 0 bases and 6 bases, there was a span of 9 bases. Germline CDR1 KGHSY, CDR2 FQNENV. There are 13 residues in the CDR3. The CDR3 DNA reads TGTGCCAGCAGCCAATCGGGCAGGGGCGAGCAGTACTTC. This sequence encodes CASSQSGRGEQYF.